These 13 T cell receptor beta chains share one sample of origin, sequenced in a study of T cell responses to AZD1222 COVID-19 vaccine (dated by TCRdb to the early 2020s). The sample's time point label, decoded: baseline before first vaccination. The library was produced with the immunoSEQ multiplex PCR assay. TCRdb holds this immuneACCESS table with in-frame rearrangements only. Some clones are missing; in checked studies, unresolved V genes explain under half, and the rest has no known cause. A total of around 260,000 clones appear in this sample, 85% to 95% of them only once. The top ten constitute 0.55% of the sample. Here the sequenced sample was peripheral blood, taken on day 0 of AZD1222 vaccination. Receptors originate from an adult in good health.

V usage is TRBV28 and J usage is TRBJ2-7; 10 bases map to TRBD2. The length of the CDR3 is 16 residues. V shed 2 bases, J shed 3 bases, and the junction held 7 bases outside the gene matches. CDR1 and CDR2 (germline): MDHEN, SYDVKM. This CDR3 is CASSLLPSGSVYEQYF. For the CDR3, the DNA is TGTGCCAGCAGTTTACTTCCTAGCGGGAGCGTCTACGAGCAGTACTTC.

This sequence joins TRBV5-1 and TRBJ1-3, with TRBD1 matching over 7 bases. CDR1 is SGHRS, CDR2 YFSETQ, per germline. V trimming: 0 bases; J trimming: 1 base; junction bases outside the gene matches: 4. This CDR3 has 16 residues. CDR3 in amino acids: CASSLDLQGSGNTIYF. CDR3 in DNA: TGCGCCAGCAGCTTGGACCTACAGGGGTCTGGAAACACCATATATTTT.

V and J are TRBV6-2 or TRBV6-3 and TRBJ2-7, with 11 bases lining up with TRBD2. Germline V gives CDR1 MNHEY, CDR2 SVGEGT. The CDR3 is made up of 15 amino acids. Trimming cost V 6 bases and J 9 bases; bases outside gene matches: 13. The CDR3 sequence is CASSHPGTSGKGQYF. In DNA form, the CDR3 reads TGTGCCAGCAGCCATCCCGGGACTAGCGGAAAGGGGCAGTACTTC.

The CDR3 sequence: CASSLGPGTDTQYF. DNA of the CDR3: TGTGCCAGCAGCCTGGGACCTGGCACAGATACGCAGTATTTT. The chain links TRBV5-5 to TRBJ2-3; the D gene could be TRBD1 or TRBD2 (5 bases each). Germline CDR1 reads SGHKS; CDR2 reads YYEKEE (reference sequence). Trimming took off 4 bases at V and 1 base at J, with 10 bases between the two ends. CDR3 length: 14 residues.

This clone appeared a single time. The rearrangement links TRBV13 to TRBJ2-1; maybe TRBD2 (6 bases). From germline, CDR1 is PRHDT and CDR2 FYEKMQ (reference sequence). The CDR3 extends over 12 amino acids. Trimming pared 5 bases from V and 7 bases from J, leaving 9 bases between. The CDR3 DNA is TGTGCCAGCAGCGTGGGGAGGAATGAGCAGTTCTTC. Its translation: CASSVGRNEQFF.

CDR3 residues: CASSLGAGNMNTEAFF. The DNA for the CDR3 is TGCGCCAGCAGCTTGGGGGCAGGGAACATGAACACTGAAGCTTTCTTT. This chain joins TRBV5-1 and TRBJ1-1; possible D gene TRBD1, 5 bases. The CDR3 loop spans 16 amino acids. Germline CDR1 reads SGHRS; CDR2 reads YFSETQ. With 0 bases removed from V and 0 bases from J, the gap between germline ends came to 12 bases.

This chain uses TRBV2 with TRBJ2-7; 7 bases match TRBD2. Per the germline V gene, CDR1 is SNHLY and CDR2 is FYNNEI. V was clipped by 1 base and J by 8 bases; unmatched bases: 5. The CDR3 consists of 13 residues. The CDR3 region has the DNA TGTGCCAGCAGTGAAGTGCCGGGGGGTAAGCAGTACTTC. Its protein product is CASSEVPGGKQYF.

This chain uses TRBV28 with TRBJ1-6, with D maybe TRBD1 (5 bases). This CDR3 comprises 14 residues. Trimming shortened V by 1 base and J by 10 bases, and 11 bases separated the two germline ends. CDR1 and CDR2 (germline): MDHEN, SYDVKM. The CDR3 DNA sequence: TGTGCCAGCAGTTTATCGGGGGAGGGATCACCCCTCCACTTT. It yields the protein CASSLSGEGSPLHF.

This chain joins TRBV21-1 and TRBJ2-7; the table's D call, TRBD2, has no DNA check behind it. TRBV21-1 is noted as a pseudogene. The CDR3 has 11 residues. The CDR3 region is CASGRGDEQYF. CDR3 sequence (DNA): TGTGCCAGCGGCAGGGGGGACGAGCAGTACTTC.

This rearrangement joins TRBV7-2 to TRBJ2-2; D ambiguous. CDR3 length: 14 amino acids. CDR1 and CDR2 from the germline V gene are SGHTA and FQGNSA. V dropped 5 bases and J dropped 2 bases, with 9 bases sitting between them. In DNA, the CDR3 is TGTGCCAGCAGCACCGGATACAACACCGGGGAGCTGTTTTTT. Protein product: CASSTGYNTGELFF. The full variable domain, rest sourced from reference TRBV7-2 and TRBJ2-2, is GAGVSQSPSNKVTEKGKDVELRCDPISGHTALYWYRQSLGQGLEFLIYFQGNSAPDKSGLPSDRFSAERTGGSVSTLTIQRTQQEDSAVYLCASSTGYNTGELFFGEGSRLTVL.

The chain combines TRBV5-4 with TRBJ2-3; possibly TRBD1 for D (5 bases). The V gene lost 0 bases and the J gene lost 0 bases, with 5 bases spanning the gap. This CDR3 contains 14 residues. Germline CDR1 is SGHNT and CDR2 is YYREEE (reference sequence). As DNA, the CDR3 is TGTGCCAGCAGCTTGGAGGGGAGCACAGATACGCAGTATTTT. Translating it yields CASSLEGSTDTQYF.

CDR3 in amino acids: CAWVRLAGPNTDTQYF. In DNA, the CDR3 is TGTGCCTGGGTCCGACTAGCGGGGCCCAACACAGATACGCAGTATTTT. The V gene is TRBV30, the J gene TRBJ2-3; the match to TRBD2 covers 11 bases. J lost 2 bases, V lost 5 bases, and 9 bases had no gene match. CDR3 length: 16 amino acids. CDR1 and CDR2 (germline): GTSNPN, SVGIG (reference sequence).

The chain uses TRBV5-1 and TRBJ2-7; 12 positions agree with TRBD2. V trimming: 0 bases; J trimming: 5 bases; junction bases outside the gene matches: 6. Per the germline V gene, CDR1 is SGHRS and CDR2 is YFSETQ. The CDR3 has 16 amino acids. The CDR3 nucleotides are TGCGCCAGCAGCTTGGCCGGACTAGCGGGGCAGGACGAGCAGTACTTC. Its translation is CASSLAGLAGQDEQYF.